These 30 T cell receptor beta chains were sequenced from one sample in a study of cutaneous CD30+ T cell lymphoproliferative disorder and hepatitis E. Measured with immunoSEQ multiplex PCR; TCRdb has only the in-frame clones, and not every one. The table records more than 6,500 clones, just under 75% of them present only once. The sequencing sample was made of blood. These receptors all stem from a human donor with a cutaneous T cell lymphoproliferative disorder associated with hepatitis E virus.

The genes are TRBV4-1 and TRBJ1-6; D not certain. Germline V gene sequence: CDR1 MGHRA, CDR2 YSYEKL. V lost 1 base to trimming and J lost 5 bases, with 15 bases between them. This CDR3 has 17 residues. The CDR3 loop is CASSQVPGPRDNSPLHF. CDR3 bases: TGCGCCAGCAGCCAAGTCCCAGGTCCGAGGGATAATTCACCCCTCCACTTT.

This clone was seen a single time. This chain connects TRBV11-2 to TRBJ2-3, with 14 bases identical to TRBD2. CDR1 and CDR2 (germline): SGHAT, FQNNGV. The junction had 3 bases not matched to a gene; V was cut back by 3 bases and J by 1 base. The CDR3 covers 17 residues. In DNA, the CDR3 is TGTGCCAGCAGCTTGGGACTAGCGGGAGAAGGCACAGATACGCAGTATTTT. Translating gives CASSLGLAGEGTDTQYF.

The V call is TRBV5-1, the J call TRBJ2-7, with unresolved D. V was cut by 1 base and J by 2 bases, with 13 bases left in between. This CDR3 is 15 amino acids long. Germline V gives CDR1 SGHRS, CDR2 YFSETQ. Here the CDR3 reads CASSLSPDAAYEQYF. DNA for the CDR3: TGCGCCAGCAGCTTGTCTCCGGACGCAGCCTACGAGCAGTACTTC. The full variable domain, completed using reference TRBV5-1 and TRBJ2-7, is KAGVTQTPRYLIKTRGQQVTLSCSPISGHRSVSWYQQTPGQGLQFLFEYFSETQRNKGNFPGRFSGRQFSNSRSEMNVSTLELGDSALYLCASSLSPDAAYEQYFGPGTRLTVT.

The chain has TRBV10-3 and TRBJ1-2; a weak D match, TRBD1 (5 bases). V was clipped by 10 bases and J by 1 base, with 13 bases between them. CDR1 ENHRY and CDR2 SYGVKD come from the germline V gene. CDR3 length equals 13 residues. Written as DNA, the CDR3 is TGTGCCACTCGGGACCGAGATAACTATGGCTACACCTTC. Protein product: CATRDRDNYGYTF.

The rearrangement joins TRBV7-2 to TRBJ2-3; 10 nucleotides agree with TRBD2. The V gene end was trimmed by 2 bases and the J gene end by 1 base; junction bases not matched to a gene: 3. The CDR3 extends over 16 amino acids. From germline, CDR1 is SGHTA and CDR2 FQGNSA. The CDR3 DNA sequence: TGTGCCAGCAGCTTACAGGGGACTAGCGGCACAGATACGCAGTATTTT. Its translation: CASSLQGTSGTDTQYF.

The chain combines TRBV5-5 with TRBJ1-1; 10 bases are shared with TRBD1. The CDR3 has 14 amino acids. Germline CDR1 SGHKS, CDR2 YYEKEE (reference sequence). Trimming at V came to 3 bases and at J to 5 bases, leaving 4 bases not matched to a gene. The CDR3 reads CASSSGTGATEAFF. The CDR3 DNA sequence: TGTGCCAGCAGCTCCGGGACAGGGGCGACTGAAGCTTTCTTT.

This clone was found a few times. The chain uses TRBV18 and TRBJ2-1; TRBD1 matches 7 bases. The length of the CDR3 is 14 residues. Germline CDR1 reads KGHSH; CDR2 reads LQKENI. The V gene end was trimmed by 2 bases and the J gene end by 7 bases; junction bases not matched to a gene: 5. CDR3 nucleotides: TGTGCCAGCTCACCATCCGGGACAGCAAATGAGCAGTTCTTC. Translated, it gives CASSPSGTANEQFF.

The CDR3 spells CASSIAGGGPSYNEQFF. CDR3 coding DNA: TGTGCCAGTAGTATCGCGGGTGGCGGGCCCTCCTACAATGAGCAGTTCTTC. The chain has TRBV19 and TRBJ2-1; TRBD2 might be the D (5 bases). The V end lost 3 bases, the J end lost 0 bases, and 15 bases lay between the germline ends. The CDR3 consists of 17 residues. CDR1 is LNHDA and CDR2 is SQIVND in the germline V gene (reference sequence).

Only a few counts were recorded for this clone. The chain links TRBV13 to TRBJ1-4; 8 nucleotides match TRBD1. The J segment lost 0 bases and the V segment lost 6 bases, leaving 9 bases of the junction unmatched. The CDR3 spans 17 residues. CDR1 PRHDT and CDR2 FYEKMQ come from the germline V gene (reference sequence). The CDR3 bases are TGTGCCAGCAGGGGGAGGACAGGGTCCACAACTAATGAAAAACTGTTTTTT. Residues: CASRGRTGSTTNEKLFF.

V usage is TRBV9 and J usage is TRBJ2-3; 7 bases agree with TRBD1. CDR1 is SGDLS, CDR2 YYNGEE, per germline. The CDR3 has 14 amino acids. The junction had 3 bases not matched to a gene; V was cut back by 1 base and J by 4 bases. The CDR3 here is CASSVKGAADTQYF. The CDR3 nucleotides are TGTGCCAGCAGCGTAAAGGGGGCAGCAGATACGCAGTATTTT.

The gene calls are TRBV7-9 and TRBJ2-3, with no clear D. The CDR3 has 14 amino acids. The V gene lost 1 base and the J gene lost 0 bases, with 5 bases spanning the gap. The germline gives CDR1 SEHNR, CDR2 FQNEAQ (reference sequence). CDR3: CASSLVRSTDTQYF. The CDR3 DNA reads TGTGCCAGCAGCTTAGTACGGAGCACAGATACGCAGTATTTT. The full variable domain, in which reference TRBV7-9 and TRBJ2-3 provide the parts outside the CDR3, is DTGVSQNPRHKITKRGQNVTFRCDPISEHNRLYWYRQTLGQGPEFLTYFQNEAQLEKSRLLSDRFSAERPKGSFSTLEIQRTEQGDSAMYLCASSLVRSTDTQYFGPGTRLTVL.

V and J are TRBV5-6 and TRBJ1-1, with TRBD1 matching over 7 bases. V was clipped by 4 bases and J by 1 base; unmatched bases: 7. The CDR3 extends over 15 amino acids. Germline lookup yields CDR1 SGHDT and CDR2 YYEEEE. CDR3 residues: CASSVRGQRNTEAFF. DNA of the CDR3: TGTGCCAGCAGCGTTAGGGGACAGAGGAACACTGAAGCTTTCTTT.

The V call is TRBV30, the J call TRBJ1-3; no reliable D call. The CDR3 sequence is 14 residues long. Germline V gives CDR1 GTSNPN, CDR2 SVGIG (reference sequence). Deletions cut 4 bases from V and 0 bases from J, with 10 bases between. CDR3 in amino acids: CAWTSGISGNTIYF. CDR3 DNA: TGTGCCTGGACTTCCGGGATCTCTGGAAACACCATATATTTT.

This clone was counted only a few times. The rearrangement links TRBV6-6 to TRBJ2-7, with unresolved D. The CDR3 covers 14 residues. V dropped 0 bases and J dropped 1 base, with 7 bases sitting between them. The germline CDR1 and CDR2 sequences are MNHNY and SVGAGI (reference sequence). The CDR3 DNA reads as TGTGCCAGCAGTTACTCCCCACAGTCCTACGAGCAGTACTTC. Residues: CASSYSPQSYEQYF.

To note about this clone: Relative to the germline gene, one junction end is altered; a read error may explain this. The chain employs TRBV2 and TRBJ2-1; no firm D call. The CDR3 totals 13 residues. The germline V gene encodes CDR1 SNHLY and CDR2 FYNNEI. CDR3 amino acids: CASSVVLPPFWVF. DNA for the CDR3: TGTGCCAGCAGTGTGGTGCTACCCCCTTTTTGGGTCTTC.

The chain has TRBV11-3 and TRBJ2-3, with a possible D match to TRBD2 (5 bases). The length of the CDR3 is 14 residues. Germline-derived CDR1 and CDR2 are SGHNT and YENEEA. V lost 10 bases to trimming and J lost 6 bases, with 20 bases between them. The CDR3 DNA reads TGTGCCAACCCGGACTGCACCCACCCGGATACGCAGTATTTT. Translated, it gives CANPDCTHPDTQYF.

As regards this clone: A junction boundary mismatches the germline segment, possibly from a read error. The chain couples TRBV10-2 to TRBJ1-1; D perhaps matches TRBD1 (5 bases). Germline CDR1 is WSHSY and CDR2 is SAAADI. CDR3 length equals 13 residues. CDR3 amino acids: CASRVGGNTDAFF. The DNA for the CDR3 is TGCGCCAGCAGAGTTGGGGGAAACACTGATGCTTTCTTT.

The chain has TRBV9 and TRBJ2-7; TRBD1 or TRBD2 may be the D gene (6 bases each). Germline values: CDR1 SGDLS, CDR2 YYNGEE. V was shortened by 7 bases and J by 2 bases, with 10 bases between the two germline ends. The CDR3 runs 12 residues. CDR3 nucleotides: TGTGCCAGCGGGGGGCCTCCCTACGAGCAGTACTTC. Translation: CASGGPPYEQYF.

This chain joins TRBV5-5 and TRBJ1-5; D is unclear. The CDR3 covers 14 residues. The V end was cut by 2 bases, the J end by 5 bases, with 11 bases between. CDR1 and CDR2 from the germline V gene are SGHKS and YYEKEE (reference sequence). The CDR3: CASSFAPVYQPQHF. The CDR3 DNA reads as TGTGCCAGCAGCTTTGCGCCAGTTTATCAGCCCCAGCATTTT.

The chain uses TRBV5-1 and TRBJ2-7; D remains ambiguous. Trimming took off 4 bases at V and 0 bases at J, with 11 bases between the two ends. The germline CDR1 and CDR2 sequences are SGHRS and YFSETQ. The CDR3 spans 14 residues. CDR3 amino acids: CASSIGPRSYEQYF. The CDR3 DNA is TGCGCCAGCAGCATCGGCCCCCGCTCCTACGAGCAGTACTTC.

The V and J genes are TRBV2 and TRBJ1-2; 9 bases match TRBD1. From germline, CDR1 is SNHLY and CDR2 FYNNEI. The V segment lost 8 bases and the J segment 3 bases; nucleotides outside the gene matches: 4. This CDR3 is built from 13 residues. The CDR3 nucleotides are TGTGCCAGCCCCGGGACAGGGTACTATGGCTACACCTTC. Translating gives CASPGTGYYGYTF.

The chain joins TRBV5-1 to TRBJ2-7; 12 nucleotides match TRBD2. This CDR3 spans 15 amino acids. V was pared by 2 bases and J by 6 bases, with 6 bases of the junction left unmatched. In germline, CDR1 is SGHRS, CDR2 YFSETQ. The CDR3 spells CASSLLAGGGPEQYF. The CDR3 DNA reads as TGCGCCAGCAGCTTACTAGCGGGGGGTGGGCCCGAGCAGTACTTC.

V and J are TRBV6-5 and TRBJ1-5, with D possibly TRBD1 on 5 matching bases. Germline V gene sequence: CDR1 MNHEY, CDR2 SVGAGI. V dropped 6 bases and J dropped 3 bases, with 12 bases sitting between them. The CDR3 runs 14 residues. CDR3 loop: CASRTPGTNQPQHF. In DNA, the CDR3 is TGTGCCAGCAGGACACCCGGGACCAATCAGCCCCAGCATTTT.

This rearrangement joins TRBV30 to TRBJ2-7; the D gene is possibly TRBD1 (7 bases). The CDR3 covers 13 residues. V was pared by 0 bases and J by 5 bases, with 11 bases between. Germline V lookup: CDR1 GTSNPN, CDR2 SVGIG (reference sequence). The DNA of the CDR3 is TGTGCCTGGAGTGTAGGAGGGGGCCACGAGCAGTACTTC. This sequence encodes CAWSVGGGHEQYF.

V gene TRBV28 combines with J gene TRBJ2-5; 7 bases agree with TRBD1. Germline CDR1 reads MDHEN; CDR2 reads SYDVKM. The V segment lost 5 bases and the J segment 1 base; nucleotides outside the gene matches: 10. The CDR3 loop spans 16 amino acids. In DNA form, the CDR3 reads TGTGCCAGCAGTGCCCCGGACAGGAGATTCCAAGAGACCCAGTACTTC. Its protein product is CASSAPDRRFQETQYF.

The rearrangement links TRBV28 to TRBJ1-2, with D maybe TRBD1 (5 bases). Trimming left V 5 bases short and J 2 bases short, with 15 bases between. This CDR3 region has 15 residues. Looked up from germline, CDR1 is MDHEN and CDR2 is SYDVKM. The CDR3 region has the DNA TGTGCCAGCAGTCCCTACTGGGGGGGAAACTATGGCTACACCTTC. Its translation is CASSPYWGGNYGYTF.

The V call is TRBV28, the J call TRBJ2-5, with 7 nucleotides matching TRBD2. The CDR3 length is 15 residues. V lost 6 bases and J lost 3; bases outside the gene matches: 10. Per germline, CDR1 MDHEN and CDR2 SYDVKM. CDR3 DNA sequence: TGTGCCAGCAGCTCCCCTTGGGGGGGGAAAGAGACCCAGTACTTC. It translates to CASSSPWGGKETQYF.

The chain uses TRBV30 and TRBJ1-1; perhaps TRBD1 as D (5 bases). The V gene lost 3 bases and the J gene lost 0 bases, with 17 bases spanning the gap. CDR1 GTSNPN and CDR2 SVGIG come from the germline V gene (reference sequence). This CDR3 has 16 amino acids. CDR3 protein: CAWRLYRPPMNTEAFF. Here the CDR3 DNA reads TGTGCCTGGAGGCTCTACAGGCCACCTATGAACACTGAAGCTTTCTTT.

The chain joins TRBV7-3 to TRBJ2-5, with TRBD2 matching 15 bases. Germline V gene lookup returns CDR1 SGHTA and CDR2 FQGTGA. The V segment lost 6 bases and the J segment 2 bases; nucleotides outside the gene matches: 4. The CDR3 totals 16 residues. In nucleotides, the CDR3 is TGTGCCAGCAGTTCCGGACTAGCGGGGGGGCAAGAGACCCAGTACTTC. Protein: CASSSGLAGGQETQYF.

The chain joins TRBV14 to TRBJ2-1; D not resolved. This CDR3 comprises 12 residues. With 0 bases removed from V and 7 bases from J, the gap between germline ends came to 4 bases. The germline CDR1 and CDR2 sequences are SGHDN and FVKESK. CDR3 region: CASSQDFNEQFF. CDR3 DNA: TGTGCCAGCAGCCAAGACTTTAATGAGCAGTTCTTC.